This TCR beta chain was sequenced during a study of cytomegalovirus exposure and HLA in healthy donors. The PCR employed 60 Vbeta primers together with 13 Jbeta primers. This table comes from immunoSEQ multiplex PCR, and its TCRdb copy is limited to in-frame clones, with some not included. The sample yields around 170,000 clones, about 72% seen once. The sequence was collected from a girl aged 5-17 years in good health and CMV-seronegative. What was sequenced was PBMCs.

The CDR3, as DNA: TGTGCCAGCCTACTCCGGGACAGCCAGCGACAGCCCCAGCATTTT. Encoded protein: CASLLRDSQRQPQHF. V gene TRBV6-1 combines with J gene TRBJ1-5; 7 bases are a match to TRBD1. Germline lookup yields CDR1 MNHNS and CDR2 SASEGT. V lost 8 bases and J lost 7; bases outside the gene matches: 14. This CDR3 has 15 residues.